Below are 14 T cell receptor beta chains sequenced from a single sample in a study of CD8+ T cells in alopecia areata. Indicated treatment: oral pan-JAK inhibitor, 5-10 mg twice daily. The sequencing template was cDNA reverse transcribed from extracted RNA. Repertoires were generated with immunoSEQ multiplex PCR, while TCRdb's copy carries only in-frame clones and drops some. The sample includes roughly 120,000 clones, approximately 59% of them seen just once. Sequenced here: CD8+ T cells sorted from blood, sampled at week 4, from a patient treated with tofacitinib. These receptor sequences come from a human donor with alopecia areata.

This clone was detected once. The V call is TRBV30, the J call TRBJ2-7; 7 nucleotides agree with TRBD2. The germline CDR1 and CDR2 sequences are GTSNPN and SVGIG (reference sequence). The J segment lost 3 bases and the V segment lost 2 bases, leaving 4 bases of the junction unmatched. The CDR3 contains 13 residues. The CDR3 bases are TGTGCCTGGAGTTACGGGGGGTACTACGAGCAGTACTTC. As protein: CAWSYGGYYEQYF.

This chain's CDR3 is CASSQPGSNQPQHF. The CDR3 DNA reads as TGTGCCAGCAGCCAACCTGGGAGTAATCAGCCCCAGCATTTT. V usage is TRBV5-6 and J usage is TRBJ1-5; D remains unclear. The CDR3 is 14 residues long. Trimming removed 4 bases from V and 4 bases from J, with 12 bases in between. Germline CDR1 is SGHDT and CDR2 is YYEEEE.

This chain uses TRBV4-3 with TRBJ1-1; D gene uncertain. From germline, CDR1 is LGHNA and CDR2 YSLEER. The V gene lost 1 base and the J gene lost 1 base, with 7 bases spanning the gap. The CDR3 contains 14 residues. The CDR3 nucleotides read TGCGCCAGCAGCCAAGTGAGGTCGAACACTGAAGCTTTCTTT. This translates into CASSQVRSNTEAFF.

This chain connects TRBV6-1 to TRBJ1-1, with D possibly matching TRBD1 (5 bases). Trimming took off 3 bases at V and 4 bases at J, with 12 bases between the two ends. Germline V gives CDR1 MNHNS, CDR2 SASEGT. The CDR3 spans 14 residues. The CDR3 protein is CASSEWSQGTEAFF. The CDR3, as DNA: TGTGCCAGCAGTGAGTGGTCGCAGGGCACTGAAGCTTTCTTT.

This chain uses TRBV29-1 with TRBJ1-5; no definite D call. Germline V lookup: CDR1 SQVTM, CDR2 ANQGSEA. This CDR3 is 13 amino acids long. Trimming left V 4 bases short and J 1 base short, with 8 bases between. The CDR3 protein is CSVGAVSNQPQHF. DNA for the CDR3: TGCAGCGTTGGGGCAGTCAGCAATCAGCCCCAGCATTTT. Using reference TRBV29-1 and TRBJ1-5 for the parts outside the CDR3, the full variable domain is SAVISQKPSRDICQRGTSLTIQCQVDSQVTMMFWYRQQPGQSLTLIATANQGSEATYESGFVIDKFPISRPNLTFSTLTVSNMSPEDSSIYLCSVGAVSNQPQHFGDGTRLSIL.

This chain connects TRBV7-9 to TRBJ1-2, with 7 bases matching TRBD1. J gave up 1 base and V 5 bases, and 10 bases lay outside the gene matches. The germline V gene encodes CDR1 SEHNR and CDR2 FQNEAQ (reference sequence). The CDR3 is 16 amino acids. The CDR3 region is CASSLLPGQNNYGYTF. DNA of the CDR3: TGTGCCAGCAGCCTCCTACCGGGACAGAATAACTATGGCTACACCTTC.

The chain recombines TRBV30 with TRBJ2-1, with TRBD2 matching over 14 bases. The CDR3 loop spans 15 amino acids. The V gene end was trimmed by 2 bases and the J gene end by 7 bases; junction bases not matched to a gene: 4. The germline gives CDR1 GTSNPN, CDR2 SVGIG (reference sequence). The CDR3 sequence is CAWSKGLAGDNEQFF. CDR3 DNA: TGTGCCTGGAGTAAGGGACTAGCGGGGGATAATGAGCAGTTCTTC.

CDR3 bases: TGCAGCGTTGAAGATACGAGGGGGCAGTTCTTC. Translation: CSVEDTRGQFF. This chain links TRBV29-1 with TRBJ2-1; D may match TRBD1 or TRBD2 (5 bases each). The V and J ends lost 0 bases and 12 bases respectively, with 9 bases between them. Germline CDR1 and CDR2: SQVTM and ANQGSEA. The CDR3 contains 11 residues.

A single count supports this clone. This chain connects TRBV9 to TRBJ1-5; no clear D gene. Germline CDR1 and CDR2: SGDLS and YYNGEE. The CDR3 sequence is 14 residues long. Trimming stripped 0 bases from V and 0 bases from J, with 4 bases between. The CDR3 sequence is CASSVEGSNQPQHF. DNA of the CDR3: TGTGCCAGCAGCGTAGAGGGTAGCAATCAGCCCCAGCATTTT.

The genes are TRBV9 and TRBJ2-7; no definite D call. Germline V lookup: CDR1 SGDLS, CDR2 YYNGEE. V shed 0 bases and J shed 3 bases, with 1 base lying between them. The CDR3 contains 11 residues. CDR3 coding DNA: TGTGCCAGCAGCGTAGGCTACGAGCAGTACTTC. The encoded protein is CASSVGYEQYF.

This chain joins TRBV15 and TRBJ2-1; no firm D call. V lost 1 base to trimming and J lost 5 bases, with 3 bases between them. Looked up from germline, CDR1 is LNHNV and CDR2 is YYDKDF (reference sequence). CDR3 length equals 12 residues. CDR3 in DNA: TGTGCCACCAGCAGAGCTGACAATGAGCAGTTCTTC. It yields the protein CATSRADNEQFF.

V usage is TRBV29-1 and J usage is TRBJ2-7; a possible D gene is TRBD1 (6 bases). With 3 bases removed from V and 1 base from J, the gap between germline ends came to 13 bases. The CDR3 runs 14 residues. Germline V lookup: CDR1 SQVTM, CDR2 ANQGSEA. This CDR3 is CSVEVGRGSYEQYF. CDR3 bases: TGCAGCGTTGAGGTGGGCAGGGGTTCCTACGAGCAGTACTTC.

V gene TRBV29-1 combines with J gene TRBJ1-1; 8 bases agree with TRBD1. This CDR3 region has 12 residues. V lost 8 bases, J lost 4 bases, and 6 bases stayed unmatched. Germline V lookup: CDR1 SQVTM, CDR2 ANQGSEA. CDR3 sequence reads: CSLRTGGTEAFF. The CDR3 DNA sequence: TGCAGCCTGAGAACAGGGGGCACTGAAGCTTTCTTT.

CDR3 residues: CASSSLADKYEQYF. The CDR3 region has the DNA TGTGCCAGCAGTTCCCTGGCAGACAAATACGAGCAGTACTTC. This chain joins TRBV27 and TRBJ2-7, with unresolved D. Germline-derived CDR1 and CDR2 are MNHEY and SMNVEV (reference sequence). Trimming took 4 bases from V and 4 from J, leaving 14 bases between them. This CDR3 has 14 amino acids.